A selection of T cell receptor beta chains follows, all from one sample in a study of T cell repertoires in cytomegalovirus infection. TCRdb itself ran the reads through MiXCR, one entry per CDR3 protein. There are roughly 250,000 distinct CDR3 sequences in the sample; about 12% occur only once, and 1.5% to 2% lies in the top ten. The specimen sequenced was PBMCs. The receptors were gathered from a human donor in good health (CMV status not recorded). Some clones in this sample may be carry-over from other donors' samples. The CDR3 runs from the conserved cysteine through the conserved F or W. The order of the fields is J gene, D gene, clone size, CDR3 length, V gene, CDR3 protein, CDR3 DNA. D genes are given only for firm matches. Size is omitted from some rows. Given values are once, few, many or a class for expanded clones.

>TRBJ2-3|-|few|14|TRBV5-4
CASSRPQSTDTQYF
TGTGCCAGCAGCCGCCCGCAGAGCACAGATACGCAGTATTTT
>TRBJ1-5|TRBD1|many|15|TRBV28
CASSLYTGGGQPQHF
TGTGCCAGCAGTTTATATACAGGGGGCGGTCAGCCCCAGCATTTT
>TRBJ2-7|TRBD2|many|18|TRBV7-2
CASSLGPGLAARGYEQYF
TGTGCCAGCAGCTTAGGTCCGGGACTAGCGGCGCGGGGCTACGAGCAGTACTTC
>TRBJ2-7|-|many|11|TRBV6-2/TRBV6-3
CASSSIYEQYF
TGTGCCAGCAGTTCAATCTACGAGCAGTACTTC
>TRBJ2-1|-|few|15|TRBV11-2
CASSADSIPHNEQFF
TGTGCCAGCAGCGCTGACAGCATACCCCACAATGAGCAGTTCTTC
>TRBJ2-1|-|many|14|TRBV19
CATEGSGAFYEQFF
TGTGCCACCGAAGGTTCCGGGGCCTTTTATGAGCAGTTCTTC
>TRBJ2-5|TRBD1|many|14|TRBV27
CASSQTGGKQTQYF
TGTGCCAGCAGCCAGACAGGGGGCAAACAGACCCAGTACTTC
>TRBJ1-6|-|many|15|TRBV7-2
CASSLATGEGSPLHF
TGTGCCAGCAGCTTAGCGACGGGGGAAGGGTCACCCCTCCACTTT
>TRBJ1-1|-|-|11|TRBV10-3
CAISEGQEAFF
TGTGCCATCAGTGAGGGTCAGGAAGCTTTCTTT
>TRBJ2-2|-|-|15|TRBV5-1
CASTGINSNTGELFF
TGCGCCAGCACGGGGATAAATTCGAACACCGGGGAGCTGTTTTTT
>TRBJ2-2|-|few|14|TRBV24-1
CATSDARGSGELFF
TGTGCCACCAGTGATGCCCGGGGGTCCGGGGAGCTGTTTTTT
>TRBJ2-1|-|many|15|TRBV6-1
CASITAGQPFNEQFF
TGTGCCAGCATTACGGCGGGACAGCCCTTTAATGAGCAGTTCTTC
>TRBJ1-5|-|many|15|TRBV28
CASSSPQLSNQPQHF
TGTGCCAGCAGCTCCCCACAGCTTAGCAATCAGCCCCAGCATTTT
>TRBJ2-5|-|few|15|TRBV15
CATSTDGGHQETQYF
TGTGCCACCAGCACAGACGGGGGACACCAAGAGACCCAGTACTTC
>TRBJ2-5|-|-|14|TRBV12-3/TRBV12-4
CASSFGGPQETQYF
TGTGCCAGCAGTTTTGGGGGACCCCAAGAGACCCAGTACTTC
>TRBJ1-1|-|many|13|TRBV7-2
CASSSLGYTEAFF
TGTGCCAGCAGCTCTCTAGGATACACTGAAGCTTTCTTT
>TRBJ2-7|-|-|14|TRBV6-2/TRBV6-3
CASRHRDGEYEQYF
TGTGCCAGCAGGCACAGGGATGGGGAGTACGAGCAGTACTTC
>TRBJ1-4|-|few|14|TRBV10-3
CAISEGGTNEKLFF
TGTGCCATCAGTGAGGGGGGAACTAATGAAAAACTGTTTTTT
>TRBJ2-3|-|few|13|TRBV7-2
CASSTLGTDTQYF
TGTGCCAGCAGCACTCTAGGTACAGATACGCAGTATTTT
>TRBJ2-2|-|many|15|TRBV11-2
CAIPGWQGRTGELFF
TGTGCCATCCCAGGATGGCAGGGTCGGACCGGGGAGCTGTTTTTT
>TRBJ2-1|-|many|13|TRBV5-4
CASSLLSGDEQFF
TGTGCCAGCAGCCTCCTGTCAGGGGATGAGCAGTTCTTC
>TRBJ2-5|-|many|15|TRBV7-2
CASSLGLTLGETQYF
TGTGCCAGCAGCTTAGGATTAACCTTGGGGGAGACCCAGTACTTC
>TRBJ2-7|-|many|13|TRBV7-3
CASSLSGVAEQYF
TGTGCCAGCAGCCTTTCAGGGGTGGCCGAGCAGTACTTC
>TRBJ2-7|TRBD1|many|11|TRBV29-1
CSVGQGKGQYF
TGCAGCGTCGGACAGGGTAAGGGGCAGTACTTC
>TRBJ2-7|-|many|16|TRBV6-2/TRBV6-3
CASSSSSGPIRAEQYF
TGTGCCAGCAGTTCTTCATCGGGGCCAATCCGTGCCGAGCAGTACTTC
>TRBJ2-5|-|many|15|TRBV7-2
CASSLVRLARETQYF
TGTGCCAGCAGCTTAGTCCGGCTAGCTCGGGAGACCCAGTACTTC
>TRBJ1-4|-|many|13|TRBV6-2/TRBV6-3
CASRDPDIGKLFF
TGTGCCAGCAGAGATCCGGACATTGGAAAACTGTTTTTT
>TRBJ2-1|-|many|15|TRBV7-3
CASSETGSSYNEQFF
TGTGCCAGCAGCGAAACAGGGTCTTCCTACAATGAGCAGTTCTTC